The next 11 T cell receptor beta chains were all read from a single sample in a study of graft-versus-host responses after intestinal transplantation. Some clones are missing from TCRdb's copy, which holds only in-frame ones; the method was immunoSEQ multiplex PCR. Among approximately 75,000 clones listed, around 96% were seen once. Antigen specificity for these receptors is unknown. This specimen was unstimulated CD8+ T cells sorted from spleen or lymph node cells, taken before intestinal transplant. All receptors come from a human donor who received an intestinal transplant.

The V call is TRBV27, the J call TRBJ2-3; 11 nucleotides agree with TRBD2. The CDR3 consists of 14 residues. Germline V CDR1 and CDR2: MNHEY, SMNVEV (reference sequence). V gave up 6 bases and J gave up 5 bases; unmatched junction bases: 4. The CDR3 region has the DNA TGTGCCAGCAGACTAGCGGGAGCGATAGATACGCAGTATTTT. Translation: CASRLAGAIDTQYF.

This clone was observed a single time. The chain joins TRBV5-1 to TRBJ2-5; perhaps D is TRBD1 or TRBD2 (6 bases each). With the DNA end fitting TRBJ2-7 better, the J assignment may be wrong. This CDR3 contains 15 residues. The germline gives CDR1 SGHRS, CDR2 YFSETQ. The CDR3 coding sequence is TGCGCCAGCAGCCCAGGGGACTTTCCCTCCTACGAGCAGTACTTC. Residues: CASSPGDFPSYEQYF.

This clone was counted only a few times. The CDR3 DNA sequence: TGTGCCAGCAAGGGGTCGGAGGCCAACACCATATATTTT. This translates into CASKGSEANTIYF. The chain combines TRBV7-9 with TRBJ1-3; D perhaps matches TRBD1 (5 bases). Trimming left V 7 bases short and J 7 bases short, with 14 bases between. This CDR3 spans 13 amino acids. The germline V gene encodes CDR1 SEHNR and CDR2 FQNEAQ (reference sequence).

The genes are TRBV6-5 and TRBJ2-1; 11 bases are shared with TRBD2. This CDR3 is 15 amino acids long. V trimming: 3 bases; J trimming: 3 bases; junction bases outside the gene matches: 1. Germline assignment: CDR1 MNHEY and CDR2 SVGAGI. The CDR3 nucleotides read TGTGCCAGCAGTTATCTAGCGGGAGGCTACAATGAGCAGTTCTTC. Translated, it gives CASSYLAGGYNEQFF.

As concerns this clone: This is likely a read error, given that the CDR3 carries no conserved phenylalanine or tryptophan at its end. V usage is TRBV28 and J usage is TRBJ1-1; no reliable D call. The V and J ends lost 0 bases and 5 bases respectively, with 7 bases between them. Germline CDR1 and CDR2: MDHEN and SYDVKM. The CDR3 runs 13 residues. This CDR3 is CASSLCVGTEAFL. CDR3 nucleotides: TGTGCCAGCAGTTTATGTGTAGGGACTGAAGCTTTCCTT.

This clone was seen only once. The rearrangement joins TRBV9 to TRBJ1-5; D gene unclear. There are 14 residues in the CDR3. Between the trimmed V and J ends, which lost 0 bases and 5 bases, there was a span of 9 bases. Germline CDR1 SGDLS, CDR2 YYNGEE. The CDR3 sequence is CASSVGSGDQPQHF. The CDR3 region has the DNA TGTGCCAGCAGCGTAGGTTCGGGAGATCAGCCCCAGCATTTT.

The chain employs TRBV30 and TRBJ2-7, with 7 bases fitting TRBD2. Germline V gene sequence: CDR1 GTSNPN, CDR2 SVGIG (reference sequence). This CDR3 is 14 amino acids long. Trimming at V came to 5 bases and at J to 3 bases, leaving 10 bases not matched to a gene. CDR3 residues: CAWAGDSRVYEQYF. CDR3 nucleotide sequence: TGTGCCTGGGCGGGAGACTCAAGGGTCTACGAGCAGTACTTC. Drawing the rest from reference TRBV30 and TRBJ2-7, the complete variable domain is SQTIHQWPATLVQPVGSPLSLECTVEGTSNPNLYWYRQAAGRGLQLLFYSVGIGQISSEVPQNLSASRPQDRQFILSSKKLLLSDSGFYLCAWAGDSRVYEQYFGPGTRLTVT.

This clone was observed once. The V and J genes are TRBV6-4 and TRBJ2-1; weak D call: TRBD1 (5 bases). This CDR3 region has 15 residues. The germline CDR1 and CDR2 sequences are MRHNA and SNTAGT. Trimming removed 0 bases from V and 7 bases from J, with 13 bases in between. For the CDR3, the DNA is TGTGCCAGCAGTGACTCGAATGAAGGGGCTAATGAGCAGTTCTTC. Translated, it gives CASSDSNEGANEQFF.

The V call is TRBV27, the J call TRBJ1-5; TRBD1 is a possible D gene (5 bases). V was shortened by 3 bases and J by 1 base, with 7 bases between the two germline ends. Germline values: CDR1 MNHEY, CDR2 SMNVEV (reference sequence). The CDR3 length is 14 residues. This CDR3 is CASSLGGSNQPQHF. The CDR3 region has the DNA TGTGCCAGCAGTTTGGGGGGAAGCAATCAGCCCCAGCATTTT.

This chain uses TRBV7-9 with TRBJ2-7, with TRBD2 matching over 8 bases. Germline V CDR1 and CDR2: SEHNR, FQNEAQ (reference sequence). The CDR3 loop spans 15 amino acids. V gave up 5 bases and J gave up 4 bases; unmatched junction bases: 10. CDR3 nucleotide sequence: TGTGCCAGCAGCCCTTCAGCGGGACTAGAATACGAGCAGTACTTC. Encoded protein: CASSPSAGLEYEQYF.

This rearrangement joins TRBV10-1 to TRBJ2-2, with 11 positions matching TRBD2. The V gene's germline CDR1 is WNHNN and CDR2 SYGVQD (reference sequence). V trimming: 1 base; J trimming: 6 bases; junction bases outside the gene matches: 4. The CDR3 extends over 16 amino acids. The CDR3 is CASSEFRTSGPGELFF. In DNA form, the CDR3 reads TGCGCCAGCAGTGAGTTCCGGACTAGCGGGCCCGGGGAGCTGTTTTTT.